A single sample is the source of the 15 T cell receptor beta chains below, sequenced in a study of CD4+ T cells in melanoma. The method was immunoSEQ multiplex PCR; TCRdb's version includes in-frame clones alone and lacks a portion of them. The sample shows around 13,000 clones, over 65% of them seen only once. Sample: cells from a culture (not recorded whether cultured in vitro). Receptors were obtained from a human donor with melanoma.

The chain uses TRBV6-5 and TRBJ1-1, with 7 bases that match TRBD1. This CDR3 spans 15 amino acids. Germline values: CDR1 MNHEY, CDR2 SVGAGI. Trimming cost V 0 bases and J 3 bases; bases outside gene matches: 4. This CDR3 reads CASSYSGTVYTEAFF. CDR3 DNA sequence: TGTGCCAGCAGTTACTCAGGGACAGTTTACACTGAAGCTTTCTTT.

V gene TRBV19 combines with J gene TRBJ2-4, with D perhaps matching TRBD1 or TRBD2 (6 bases each). V lost 1 base and J 1 base, leaving 11 bases between the germline ends. The CDR3 runs to 16 residues. CDR1 and CDR2 (germline): LNHDA, SQIVND (reference sequence). The CDR3 DNA reads as TGTGCCAGTAGTATAGGGGGGGCCGTTGCCAAAAACATTCAGTACTTC. It yields the protein CASSIGGAVAKNIQYF.

The chain carries TRBV7-2 and TRBJ1-3; 7 bases are a match to TRBD1. The J segment lost 0 bases and the V segment lost 5 bases, leaving 16 bases of the junction unmatched. The CDR3 loop spans 19 amino acids. Germline-derived CDR1 and CDR2 are SGHTA and FQGNSA. The CDR3 here is CASSPRAQGHPGSGNTIYF. For the CDR3, the DNA is TGTGCCAGCAGCCCCAGGGCACAGGGGCATCCCGGCTCTGGAAACACCATATATTTT.

The rearrangement joins TRBV6-5 to TRBJ2-3; a weak D match, TRBD2 (5 bases). Germline assignment: CDR1 MNHEY and CDR2 SVGAGI. With 7 bases removed from V and 11 bases from J, the gap between germline ends came to 13 bases. This CDR3 spans 11 amino acids. As DNA, the CDR3 is TGTGCCAGCATCTACGGAGGTGAGCAGTATTTT. Translation: CASIYGGEQYF.

The chain combines TRBV4-2 with TRBJ1-1; D call uncertain. The germline gives CDR1 LGHNA, CDR2 YNFKEQ. The CDR3 runs to 14 residues. V was trimmed by 4 bases and J by 0 bases, leaving 9 bases between them. The CDR3 sequence is CASSPGVLNTEAFF. In nucleotides, the CDR3 is TGTGCCAGCAGCCCCGGTGTACTGAACACTGAAGCTTTCTTT.

This clone was seen a handful of times. The V call is TRBV5-1, the J call TRBJ1-2; no clear D. The V gene lost 0 bases and the J gene lost 6 bases, with 18 bases spanning the gap. The CDR3 spans 16 residues. From germline, CDR1 is SGHRS and CDR2 YFSETQ. This CDR3 reads CASSLASGPVMDGYTF. CDR3 DNA: TGCGCCAGCAGCTTGGCATCCGGCCCCGTTATGGATGGCTACACCTTC.

This rearrangement joins TRBV5-1 to TRBJ1-1; D not certain. The CDR3 runs 14 residues. Germline loops: CDR1 SGHRS, CDR2 YFSETQ. V shed 0 bases and J shed 1 base, with 7 bases lying between them. The CDR3 region is CASSLGFGNTEAFF. CDR3 coding DNA: TGCGCCAGCAGCTTGGGATTTGGGAACACTGAAGCTTTCTTT.

The rearrangement joins TRBV7-9 to TRBJ1-4; no firm D call. V was clipped by 1 base and J by 7 bases, with 10 bases between them. The length of the CDR3 is 14 residues. Germline lookup yields CDR1 SEHNR and CDR2 FQNEAQ (reference sequence). CDR3 sequence (DNA): TGTGCCAGCAGCTTAGTAGGGTTCAGTGAAAAACTGTTTTTT. It codes for CASSLVGFSEKLFF.

The genes are TRBV9 and TRBJ2-1; TRBD2 agrees at 13 bases. Losses at the gene ends were 0 bases for V and 10 bases for J; bases not matched to a gene: 4. The CDR3 extends over 15 amino acids. Germline values: CDR1 SGDLS, CDR2 YYNGEE. CDR3 sequence: CASSVATTSGGEQFF. The CDR3 DNA is TGTGCCAGCAGCGTAGCGACGACTAGCGGGGGGGAGCAGTTCTTC.

The V and J genes are TRBV7-3 and TRBJ2-3, with TRBD1 identical over 7 bases. Germline loops: CDR1 SGHTA, CDR2 FQGTGA. The CDR3 has 16 residues. The junction had 9 bases not matched to a gene; V was cut back by 5 bases and J by 1 base. The CDR3 region is CASSRTTGLGTDTQYF. CDR3 in DNA: TGTGCCAGCAGCCGTACGACAGGGCTCGGCACAGATACGCAGTATTTT.

The J gene is TRBJ1-2, the V gene TRBV6-6; perhaps TRBD1 as D (6 bases). V dropped 5 bases and J dropped 4 bases, with 14 bases sitting between them. Germline values: CDR1 MNHNY, CDR2 SVGAGI (reference sequence). This CDR3 is built from 14 residues. The CDR3, as DNA: TGTGCCAGCAGTCAAAGGAGGGGGTTCTATGGCTACACCTTC. Protein sequence: CASSQRRGFYGYTF.

The V gene is TRBV6-5, the J gene TRBJ2-4; tentative D call: TRBD1 (6 bases). The germline gives CDR1 MNHEY, CDR2 SVGAGI. The CDR3 is 15 residues long. The germline V and J ends were trimmed by 6 bases and 1 base, with 13 bases remaining between them. The CDR3 is CASSPFQGAKNIQYF. CDR3 DNA: TGTGCCAGCAGCCCGTTCCAGGGGGCCAAAAACATTCAGTACTTC.

J is TRBJ1-1 and V is TRBV15; unclear D gene. From germline, CDR1 is LNHNV and CDR2 YYDKDF (reference sequence). Trimming stripped 3 bases from V and 1 base from J, with 12 bases between. The CDR3 extends over 15 amino acids. The CDR3 nucleotides are TGTGCCACCAGCAGTACCGGACGGAAGAACACTGAAGCTTTCTTT. As protein: CATSSTGRKNTEAFF.

The chain carries TRBV7-2 and TRBJ1-1; a weak D match, TRBD1 (5 bases). Trimming took 5 bases from V and 1 from J, leaving 11 bases between them. Per the germline V gene, CDR1 is SGHTA and CDR2 is FQGNSA. The CDR3 spans 14 residues. CDR3 nucleotide sequence: TGTGCCAGCAGCCCTGGGACGGCGAACACTGAAGCTTTCTTT. Translated: CASSPGTANTEAFF.

This clone has only a few counts. This chain links TRBV6-5 with TRBJ1-2; 7 nucleotides align to TRBD1. After removal of 0 bases from V and 11 bases from J, the junction contained 15 bases not matched to a gene. The CDR3 spans 16 residues. Germline V gene data show CDR1 as MNHEY and CDR2 as SVGAGI. CDR3 coding DNA: TGTGCCAGCAGTTACTCGAAAGAGGGGGCCACCTATACATACACCTTC. Translation: CASSYSKEGATYTYTF.